This T cell receptor (beta chain) derives from a study of blood T cell repertoires in COVID-19. Whole-study context: The cDNA or gDNA used as material had been derived from T cells, B-cell-depleted T cells, or PBMCs.

There are a few counts of this clone. The study recruited people aged about 18 to 95 years across approximately 24 US areas. What the recovered Cohort 3 donors had was two negative PCRs, clearance, or symptom resolution. The assay was immunoSEQ multiplex PCR, and TCRdb's table has in-frame clones only and misses some. The sample holds a few hundred thousand clones, 75% to 90% seen once. The source of this sequence is a woman aged 55-75 years who had recovered from COVID-19. Material for sequencing was PBMCs or T cells enriched from blood (not recorded which).

The CDR3 region has the DNA TGTGCCAGCAGCTTACAGGGACTCGGGGAGCTGTTTTTT. This sequence encodes CASSLQGLGELFF. The J gene is TRBJ2-2, the V gene TRBV11-3; a weak D match, TRBD2 (6 bases). The CDR3 sequence is 13 residues long. V lost 2 bases and J lost 7, with 8 bases in between. Per the germline V gene, CDR1 is SGHNT and CDR2 is YENEEA.